This T cell receptor beta chain appears in the sequencing data of a study of vaccination and CD4 T cells after COVID-19. Study-wide context: Culture controls were given either a CEFX pool, an HIV-1 Nef pool, or no peptide.

Note on this clonotype: Its cognate antigen is unknown.

Whole-study findings and limits: Median SARS-CoV-2-reactive clonotype numbers went up from roughly 21 to 40, but not significantly.

V was shortened by 3 bases and J by 2 bases, with 7 bases between the two germline ends. The CDR3 totals 13 residues. The germline V gene has CDR1 ENHRY and CDR2 SYGVKD. Sample treatment: roughly nine-day PBMC culture with coronavirus spike peptide pools or control peptides (ViraFEST assay). An Oncomine TCR Beta short-read assay was used to sequence the DNA from cultured CD4+ T cells. TCRdb used MiXCR to reprocess the PCR reads, holding one entry per CDR3 protein. The sample holds some 18,000 distinct CDR3 sequences, around 70% seen once. The chain recombines TRBV10-3 with TRBJ1-2; D gene uncertain. Input material: CD4+ T cells from blood, cultured in vitro. This receptor was obtained from a human donor who had recovered from COVID-19. Here the CDR3 reads CAISERVNYGYTF. In nucleotides, the CDR3 is TGTGCCATCAGTGAAAGGGTAAACTATGGCTACACCTTC.